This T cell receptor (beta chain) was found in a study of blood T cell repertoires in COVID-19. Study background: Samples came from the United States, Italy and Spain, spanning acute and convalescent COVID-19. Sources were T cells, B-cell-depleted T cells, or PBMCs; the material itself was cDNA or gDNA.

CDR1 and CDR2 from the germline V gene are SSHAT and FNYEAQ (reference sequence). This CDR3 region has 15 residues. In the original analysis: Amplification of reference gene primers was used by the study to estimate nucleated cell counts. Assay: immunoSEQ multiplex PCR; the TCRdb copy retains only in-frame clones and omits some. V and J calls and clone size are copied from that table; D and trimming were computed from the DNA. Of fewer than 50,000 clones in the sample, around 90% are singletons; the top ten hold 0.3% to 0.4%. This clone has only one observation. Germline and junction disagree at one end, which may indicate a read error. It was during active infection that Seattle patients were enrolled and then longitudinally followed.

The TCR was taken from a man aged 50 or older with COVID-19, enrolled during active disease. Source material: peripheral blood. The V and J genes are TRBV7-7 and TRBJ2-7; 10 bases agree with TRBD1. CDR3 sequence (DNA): TGTGCTAGCAGCTTAGGACAGGGGGTGACCTACGAGCAGTACTTC. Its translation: CASSLGQGVTYEQYF.